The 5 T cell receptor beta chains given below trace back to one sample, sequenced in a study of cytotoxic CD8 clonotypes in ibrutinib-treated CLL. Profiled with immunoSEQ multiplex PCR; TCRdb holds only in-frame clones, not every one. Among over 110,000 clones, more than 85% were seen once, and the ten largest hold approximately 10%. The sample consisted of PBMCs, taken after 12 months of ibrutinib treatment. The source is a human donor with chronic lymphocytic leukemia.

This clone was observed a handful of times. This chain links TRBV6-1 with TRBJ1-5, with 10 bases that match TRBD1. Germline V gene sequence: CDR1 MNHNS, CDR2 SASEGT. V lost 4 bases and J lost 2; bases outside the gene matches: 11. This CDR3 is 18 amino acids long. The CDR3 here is CASSATGGASGGNQPQHF. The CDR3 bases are TGTGCCAGCAGTGCGACAGGGGGCGCCAGTGGGGGCAATCAGCCCCAGCATTTT.

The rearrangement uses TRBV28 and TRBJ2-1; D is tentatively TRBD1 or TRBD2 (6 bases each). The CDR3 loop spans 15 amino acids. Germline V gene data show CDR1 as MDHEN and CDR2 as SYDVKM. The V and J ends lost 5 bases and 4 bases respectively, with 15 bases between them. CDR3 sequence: CASSVGGGEYNEQFF. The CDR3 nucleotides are TGTGCCAGCAGTGTCGGGGGCGGAGAGTACAATGAGCAGTTCTTC.

CDR3 in DNA: TGCGCCAGCAGCCAGCAACACTGGGGGTTCGGGGAGCTGTTTTTT. It translates to CASSQQHWGFGELFF. The gene calls are TRBV4-3 and TRBJ2-2; D is possibly TRBD1 or TRBD2 (5 bases each). V was trimmed by 3 bases and J by 7 bases, leaving 15 bases between them. Germline V gives CDR1 LGHNA, CDR2 YSLEER. This CDR3 contains 15 residues.

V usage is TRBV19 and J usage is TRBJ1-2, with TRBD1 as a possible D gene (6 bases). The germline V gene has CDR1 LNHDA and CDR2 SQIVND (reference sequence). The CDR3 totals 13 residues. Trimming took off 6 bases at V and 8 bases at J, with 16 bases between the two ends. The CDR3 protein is CASSERTEAGYTF. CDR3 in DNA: TGTGCCAGTAGCGAGAGGACAGAGGCGGGCTACACCTTC.

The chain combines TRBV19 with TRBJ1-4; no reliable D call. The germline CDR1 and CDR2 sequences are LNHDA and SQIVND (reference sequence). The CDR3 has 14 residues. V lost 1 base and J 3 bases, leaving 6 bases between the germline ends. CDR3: CASSIVSPNEKLFF. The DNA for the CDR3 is TGTGCCAGTAGTATAGTCAGTCCTAATGAAAAACTGTTTTTT.